This T cell receptor (beta chain) was documented in a study of beta chain features in type 1 diabetes. Study information: Healthy donors and patients had similar age, gender and cell yields.

The study reverse transcribed the entire isolated RNA, so it sequenced expressed TCRB transcripts. Regulatory, naive and central memory T cell samples averaged about 3.57 million reads. Assay used: immunoSEQ multiplex PCR; TCRdb lists only in-frame clones, some missing. In the table there are fewer than 25,000 clones, more than 60% of which are singletons. V shed 3 bases and J shed 4 bases, with 16 bases lying between them. CDR3 length equals 16 residues. Germline values: CDR1 KGHSH, CDR2 LQKENI. The specimen sequenced was Tregs from blood. The rearrangement links TRBV18 to TRBJ2-1; D possibly corresponds to TRBD2 (5 bases). This TCR derives from a woman between 40 and 55 years old in good health. The CDR3 nucleotides are TGTGCCAGCTCACCGTTGGGCCGGAGGTCTTACAATGAGCAGTTCTTC. Amino acid sequence: CASSPLGRRSYNEQFF.